This TCR beta chain was recovered during a study of cytomegalovirus exposure and HLA in healthy donors (dated by TCRdb to about 2017). Background for the entire study: According to an earlier analysis of 450 to 650 of the donors, about 180 million T cells yielded 95 million to 140 million unique TCR beta sequences and about 300 Gb of sequence data. Roughly 300 gigabases of sequencing data and 70 million to 100 million unique TCR sequences made up an early release that covered roughly 670 HLA-typed donors. The genetic ancestry cluster associated with self-reported Caucasian donors included 81% of the approximately 410 genotyped donors. The aim of the study was to test whether cataloging public T cell receptors could identify signatures of past pathogen exposure. Using immunosequencing, the study profiled T cell repertoires from 500 to 800 subjects and related those repertoires to cytomegalovirus serostatus. In addition to the first cohort of hundreds of subjects, a separate validation cohort of approximately 130 different subjects was used. The study combined high-throughput TCR immunosequencing, statistical association of individual TCRs with disease status, and machine learning to predict cytomegalovirus infection status. A later analysis re-examined previously published TCR beta repertoires from more than 650 donors and added high-resolution HLA genotyping to investigate patterns of TCR occurrence. Rather than drawing on any new phenotypic data, the later analysis identified candidate immune exposures from TCR beta sequences and the way those sequences occurred across donors. To decide whether each TCR beta V gene segment behaved as functional or pseudogenic, an earlier analysis of nearly 600 of the donors relied on high-throughput TCR beta sequencing. Donor age, sex, ethnicity and CMV serostatus were compiled together with the repertoire data. A later genetic analysis used genome-wide SNP genotypes for about 65% of the 666 donors, treating that subset as a discovery cohort. All discovery cohort repertoires had been generated on a single sequencing platform. Both class I and class II loci were covered by HLA typing, at four-digit resolution. Typing coverage varied by locus: about 620-630 donors for A, B, C, DRB1 and DQB1; 500 to 550 for DQA1; 600 to 610 for DPA1; more than 450 for DPB1. About 5 DR-DQ haplotypes were handled as single units for association and clustering, since linkage in the cohort was strong. On average, about 200,000 unique TCR beta nucleotide sequences were sequenced per donor among some 420 genotyped donors of the cohort, with about 17% of those sequences being non-productive. What the work shows at the level of the full study, not this receptor alone: Most CMV-associated TCR beta chains appeared to be HLA-restricted in a later analysis, and the HLA associations seemed to be driven largely by CMV exposure. Because the 87-base-pair reads could not distinguish some IMGT-functional V segments, including TRBV6-2 and TRBV6-3, those segments were excluded. In a later analysis, some 18,000 TCR beta sequences were associated with specific HLA alleles at a false discovery rate of 0.05. In a later genetic analysis, a missense DCLRE1C variant was associated with V-gene and J-gene trimming of TCR beta chains, and the association was replicated in an independent cohort. According to the authors, the approach could potentially be generalized to other disease states and immunological phenotypes. A cluster of highly shared sequence variants was judged likely to represent a technical artifact of the sequencing pipeline. Immune exposure information for the cohort was limited to CMV serostatus. Broadly in line with IMGT annotations, most TCR beta V segments showed up in productive rearrangements about 90% or about 30% of the time in an earlier analysis of 587 of the donors. In a later genetic analysis, fewer N-insertions in productive TCRs were reported among donors in an Asian-associated ancestry cluster than the roughly 700-donor mean. Most TCR sequences were seen in very few donors, while some public TCRs were found in many individuals. Sequencing depth was assumed to be roughly uniform across donors in the presence/absence analyses, though that assumption may not hold. In the study, approximately 160 TCR beta chains were listed as associated with cytomegalovirus. When HLA alleles, especially DR and DQ, strongly co-occurred, attributing TCR associations to individual alleles was difficult. This cohort had only TCR beta chains sequenced, and the lack of alpha or paired-chain data limited which features could be detected. A few of the identified cytomegalovirus-associated TCR beta chains were confirmed in vitro to be specific for cytomegalovirus antigens. Because counts were too low, about 18 rarely observed V segments, including chromosome 9 orphons, were excluded from the earlier analysis of under 650 of the donors. A further reported finding was that TCR beta sequences accurately predicted the HLA-A and HLA-B alleles for most subjects in the first cohort. In a later analysis, the rate of TCR association differed among HLA loci, with DRB1 alleles having the most associated TCRs and HLA-C alleles having the fewest. Linkage disequilibrium might explain the correlated functional status among segregating V segments, but an unknown experimental factor could not be excluded. HLA typing was unavailable for some donors at each locus, so association tests used only the typed subset. A later analysis reported that several top co-occurrence clusters appeared linked to parvovirus B19, influenza, CMV and Epstein-Barr virus. The classifier was reported to diagnose cytomegalovirus status with high specificity and sensitivity in both the original and validation cohorts. Compared with equally common non-associated chains, HLA-associated TCR beta chains in a later analysis were more clonally expanded and had lower generation probabilities.

The CDR3 covers 16 residues, taking in both the cysteine and the phenylalanine. Solely the CDR3 DNA is kept, with 48 bases framed from the first base. Trimming accounts for 4 bases at V and 5 bases at J, while the number of junction bases matched to no gene is 7. CDR1 and CDR2 (SGHTA, FQGNSA) derive from the germline V gene. With regard to this clone: The antigen this receptor binds is unknown. The sample holds no much larger clone one base away, and base qualities are not on file.

The cohort comprised approximately 700 healthy bone marrow donors. At the time of sampling, all cohort members were nominally healthy, though unrecorded immune exposures were likely present. The donor tested CMV seropositive and was one of the 289 seropositive cohort members. A peripheral blood sample was provided by each donor, and peripheral blood mononuclear cells were used for TCR beta sequencing. The Qiagen DNeasy Blood Extraction Kit was used to extract genomic DNA from the blood cell samples. The library was generated by the immunoSEQ multiplex PCR assay. For the multiplex PCR, a mixture combining 60 forward primers for TCR Vbeta segments and 13 reverse primers for TCR Jbeta segments was used. The CDR3 region of rearranged TCR beta genes was amplified from genomic DNA by a multiplex PCR assay. The amplified TCR beta libraries were sequenced on the Illumina HiSeq System as 87-base-pair reads. The published analysis was carried out like this. A later analysis counted tens of millions of unique TCR beta chains across the 550 to 800 repertoires, and around 9.9 million of these chains were shared by at least two donors. Raw reads were error-corrected and collapsed into unique sequences by a nearest-neighbor algorithm in which closely related sequences were merged to remove PCR and sequencing errors. V, D and J gene segments were assigned by aligning CDR3 sequences to IMGT reference sequences. Each retained sequence needed at least a six-nucleotide match to both a V gene segment and a J gene segment. Rearrangements were called productive when the CDR3 lacked stop codons and stayed in frame with V and J; all others were non-productive. CDR3 was defined according to IMGT convention as the region running from the second conserved V-encoded cysteine to the conserved J-encoded phenylalanine. Sequences without an unambiguous match to a single V gene segment were excluded from the earlier analysis of a few hundred of the donors. In an earlier analysis of more than 500 of the donors, a V segment was called functional when productive rearrangements were above 56.7%, and segregating when the standard deviation between donors exceeded 5%. A statistical classification framework was built for diagnosing cytomegalovirus status from the catalog of TCR beta chain sequences. A later analysis assigned V and J genes by comparing TCR nucleotide sequences with IMGT/GENE-DB human TR gene sequences. A later analysis assigned CDR3 sequences and most-parsimonious VDJ recombination scenarios with the TCRdist pipeline. A later analysis defined each TCR beta chain by its CDR3 amino acid sequence plus V-gene family, and excluded reads lacking a unique V-gene family. To address suspected cross-contamination and a sequencing artifact, a later analysis removed around 600 highly shared, low-generation-probability nucleotide sequences. In a later analysis, a clonal expansion index for each public chain was calculated from normalized within-repertoire ranks of inferred template counts. In a later analysis, generation probabilities were computed using a VDJ recombination model fitted to out-of-frame rearrangements, and the results were checked against IGoR. In a later analysis, TCR-TCR, TCR-HLA and TCR-CMV co-occurrence was scored with hypergeometric tests, and a repertoire-size bias correction was applied to TCR pairs. False discovery rates were estimated in a later analysis by permuting HLA or CMV assignments 20 times. In a later analysis, co-occurring TCRs were grouped with DBSCAN, and TCRdist sequence similarity was added when clustering was performed within HLA-allele-positive subsets. Co-occurrence clustering excluded repertoires with fewer than 30,000 or more than 120,000 public chains, plus five with anomalous nucleotide sharing. TCRdb obtained this table from immuneACCESS and retained in-frame rearrangements with V and J assigned. These tables miss some clones; where compared with another copy, unresolved V genes account for less than half of the shortfall, and the remainder is unexplained. The DNA gave D and trimming, while V, J and clone size come from that table. Recorded for this sample are about 94,000 clones; over 70% of them occurred a single time. The top ten clones comprise around 22% of the sample.

The specimen sequenced was PBMCs. The clonotype was recovered from a man aged 25 to 45 in good health and CMV-seropositive. The rearrangement combines TRBV7-2 with TRBJ2-5, with TRBD2 identical over 13 junction bases. The CDR3 loop reads CASSSTSGGAGETQYF. The nucleotides are TGTGCCAGCAGCTCCACTAGCGGGGGGGCCGGGGAGACCCAGTACTTC.